This TCR beta chain was captured in a study of blood T cell repertoires in COVID-19. Looking at the study overall: Italy, Spain and the United States were the sources of the convalescent and acute COVID-19 samples. PBMCs, B-cell-depleted T cells, or T cells provided the cDNA or gDNA that made up the material.

Under the authors' procedure: Amplification from reference gene primers served as the basis for estimated nucleated cell counts. Measured with immunoSEQ multiplex PCR; TCRdb has only the in-frame clones, and not every one. D and trimming were read from the DNA, whereas the V and J calls and clone size are those reported in that table. The profile covers roughly 130,000 clones, with around 87% appearing a single time and approximately 3.6% taken by the ten largest. V shed 5 bases and J shed 4 bases, with 13 bases lying between them. CDR1 and CDR2 (germline): MNHEY, SVGAGI. The CDR3 covers 14 residues.

The sequencing input was peripheral blood. The TCR sequence derives from a woman in her sixties or seventies with acute or convalescent COVID-19. The chain couples TRBV6-5 to TRBJ2-3; D might be TRBD1 (5 bases). The CDR3 reads CASSLYQGSDTQYF. The CDR3, as DNA: TGTGCCAGCAGTCTATATCAGGGTTCAGATACGCAGTATTTT.